This T cell receptor beta chain originates from a study of identical twins. The authors used template switching to add a universal primer site and gave cDNA unique molecular identifiers. Using its own MiXCR run on the 5' RACE reads, TCRdb lists one record per CDR3 protein. This repertoire shows 250,000 or so distinct CDR3 sequences, about 8% found once; its top ten account for approximately 3%. Germline CDR1 is ENHRY and CDR2 is SYGVKD. CDR3 length: 13 amino acids. V lost 8 bases to trimming and J lost 0 bases, with 9 bases between them. These records were also assigned to another study, of yellow fever vaccine responses in identical twins.

The material sequenced was CD8+ T cells sorted from blood. The rearrangement links TRBV10-3 to TRBJ2-3, with D uncertain. The clonotype originates from a woman between 18 and 30 years old in good health. Written as DNA, the CDR3 is TGTGCCATCGCAGAGAGCAGCACAGATACGCAGTATTTT. Amino acid sequence: CAIAESSTDTQYF.